A single sample gave rise to the 14 T cell receptor beta chains below, sequenced in a study of identical twins. Each CDR3 protein is one row after TCRdb ran MiXCR on the 5' RACE reads. The sample has 550,000 to 800,000 distinct CDR3 sequences, 7.1% seen once; the top ten hold roughly 1.5%. These data also formed part of another study, on yellow fever vaccine responses in identical twins.

The sample was PBMCs. The receptors stem from a woman between 18 and 30 years old in good health.

This clonotype was seen a few times. V and J are TRBV28 and TRBJ2-5; D gene unclear. V lost 4 bases to trimming and J lost 5 bases, with 14 bases between them. CDR1 is MDHEN and CDR2 is SYDVKM in the germline V gene. This CDR3 contains 14 residues. CDR3 in amino acids: CASSCEKLDETQYF. The CDR3 region has the DNA TGTGCCAGCAGTTGCGAGAAATTGGACGAGACCCAGTACTTC.

This clonotype came up many times. The CDR3 DNA reads TGCAGTGCCAAAGTGCAGGGGGACTATGGCTACACCTTC. This codes for CSAKVQGDYGYTF. The rearrangement links TRBV20-1 to TRBJ1-2, with TRBD1 matching 7 bases. Germline V CDR1 and CDR2: DFQATT, SNEGSKA (reference sequence). Trimming cost V 6 bases and J 3 bases; bases outside gene matches: 7. The CDR3 is 13 amino acids.

The table lists this clonotype with many counts. The rearrangement links TRBV3-1 to TRBJ2-1; 8 bases are shared with TRBD2. Germline V gene data show CDR1 as LGHDT and CDR2 as YNNKEL (reference sequence). The CDR3 covers 15 residues. V trimming: 1 base; J trimming: 7 bases; junction bases outside the gene matches: 6. CDR3 nucleotides: TGTGCCAGCAGCCAAGGTTTAGCGGGGTTGAATGAGCAGTTCTTC. Residues: CASSQGLAGLNEQFF.

In its sample, this clonotype was seen a few times. The rearrangement uses TRBV11-3 and TRBJ2-1; D is unclear. Germline V gene sequence: CDR1 SGHNT, CDR2 YENEEA. Trimming pared 5 bases from V and 8 bases from J, leaving 10 bases between. The CDR3 sequence is 12 residues long. The CDR3 bases are TGTGCCAGCAGCCCCAACGTCGATGAGCAGTTCTTC. The encoded protein is CASSPNVDEQFF.

This clonotype was detected a few times. This sequence joins TRBV6-4 and TRBJ2-2, with TRBD2 identical over 11 bases. Germline CDR1 MRHNA, CDR2 SNTAGT. The CDR3 has 15 amino acids. Trimming at V came to 3 bases and at J to 5 bases, leaving 2 bases not matched to a gene. CDR3 sequence: CASSELAGETGELFF. The CDR3 DNA is TGTGCCAGCAGTGAACTAGCGGGAGAGACCGGGGAGCTGTTTTTT.

The rearrangement joins TRBV24-1 to TRBJ2-6; no reliable D call. The V end was cut by 6 bases, the J end by 2 bases, with 7 bases between. The CDR3 runs 14 residues. CDR1 is KGHDR and CDR2 is SFDVKD in the germline V gene. The CDR3 sequence: CATSMGTGANVLTF. The CDR3, as DNA: TGTGCCACCAGTATGGGGACTGGGGCCAACGTCCTGACTTTC.

The table lists this clonotype with many counts. The chain carries TRBV5-1 and TRBJ2-7; the D gene is possibly TRBD1 (6 bases). In germline, CDR1 is SGHRS, CDR2 YFSETQ. Trimming took off 0 bases at V and 3 bases at J, with 13 bases between the two ends. The CDR3 totals 15 residues. The CDR3 DNA sequence: TGCGCCAGCAGCTTGGGGCCAACAGGGATCTACGAGCAGTACGTC. Protein: CASSLGPTGIYEQYV.

This clonotype was counted ten times or more. The V gene is TRBV5-1, the J gene TRBJ2-3; 8 bases are a match to TRBD1. The germline V gene has CDR1 SGHRS and CDR2 YFSETQ. This CDR3 is 17 amino acids long. Trimming at V came to 0 bases and at J to 3 bases, leaving 9 bases not matched to a gene. The CDR3 DNA follows: TGCGCCAGCAGCTTGGGACCGGGACAGGTGATGACAGATACGCAGTATTTT. Protein sequence: CASSLGPGQVMTDTQYF.

This chain joins TRBV10-1 and TRBJ2-2, with a possible D match to TRBD2 (6 bases). V was clipped by 3 bases and J by 5 bases, with 13 bases between them. This CDR3 contains 15 residues. CDR1 WNHNN and CDR2 SYGVQD come from the germline V gene (reference sequence). CDR3 loop: CASSEGTYQTGELFF. The CDR3 nucleotides read TGCGCCAGCAGTGAAGGGACTTATCAAACCGGGGAGCTGTTTTTT.

The gene calls are TRBV13 and TRBJ2-1; weak D call: TRBD2 (5 bases). Germline CDR1 reads PRHDT; CDR2 reads FYEKMQ (reference sequence). The CDR3 is 15 residues long. Trimming took off 5 bases at V and 5 bases at J, with 16 bases between the two ends. The CDR3 bases are TGTGCCAGCAGCCACCGGACTGGTCTCCACAATGAGCAGTTCTTC. Encoded protein: CASSHRTGLHNEQFF.

This clonotype was found a few times. The chain combines TRBV4-1 with TRBJ2-6; D uncertain. The germline gives CDR1 MGHRA, CDR2 YSYEKL. This CDR3 has 15 amino acids. With 4 bases removed from V and 0 bases from J, the gap between germline ends came to 7 bases. CDR3 sequence: CASSRQNSGANVLTF. The CDR3 DNA sequence: TGCGCCAGCAGCCGCCAGAACTCTGGGGCCAACGTCCTGACTTTC.

V and J are TRBV7-9 and TRBJ2-3, with D tentatively TRBD2 (5 bases). There are 14 residues in the CDR3. Germline V gene lookup returns CDR1 SEHNR and CDR2 FQNEAQ (reference sequence). V dropped 5 bases and J dropped 2 bases, with 11 bases sitting between them. CDR3 region: CASSLRADTDTQYF. CDR3 DNA sequence: TGTGCCAGCAGCCTAAGAGCGGACACAGATACGCAGTATTTT.

The chain employs TRBV27 and TRBJ1-1, with D perhaps TRBD1 (5 bases). This CDR3 is 15 amino acids long. Germline V gene sequence: CDR1 MNHEY, CDR2 SMNVEV (reference sequence). The V gene lost 2 bases and the J gene lost 3 bases, with 13 bases spanning the gap. The CDR3 is CASSLITGGDTEAFF. DNA for the CDR3: TGTGCCAGCAGTTTAATTACGGGAGGGGACACTGAAGCTTTCTTT.

This clonotype was picked up a small number of times. This sequence joins TRBV27 and TRBJ2-3; possibly TRBD1 for D (5 bases). Germline V gene data show CDR1 as MNHEY and CDR2 as SMNVEV (reference sequence). V lost 10 bases to trimming and J lost 7 bases, with 18 bases between them. The length of the CDR3 is 13 residues. In DNA form, the CDR3 reads TGTGCCATCTACGACAGTTTCGAAAATACGCAGTATTTT. Translation gives CAIYDSFENTQYF.